The clone carrying this T cell receptor beta chain came up a few times. Its specificity is not known. The second PCR ran about 6 to 12 cycles with a sample-barcoded 5' primer and J-beta primers. TCRdb reanalysed the 5' RACE reads using MiXCR and keeps one entry per CDR3 protein. This sample has hundreds of thousands of distinct CDR3 sequences, with over 45% found just once. The source of the sample is a study of blood T cells in healthy people across ages. Regarding the study as a whole: No conclusive comparison of naive versus antigen-experienced cells was possible with unsorted PBMCs.

This clonotype originated in a woman aged 55 to 70 in good health. The material sequenced was blood.

The CDR3 sequence: CSASGQTNSPLHF. CDR3 coding DNA: TGCAGTGCCTCGGGACAGACAAATTCACCCCTCCACTTT. The chain recombines TRBV20-1 with TRBJ1-6; 7 nucleotides align to TRBD1. CDR1 is DFQATT and CDR2 is SNEGSKA in the germline V gene (reference sequence). The CDR3 is 13 residues long. The trim removed 6 bases at V and 7 bases at J, leaving 6 bases unmatched.